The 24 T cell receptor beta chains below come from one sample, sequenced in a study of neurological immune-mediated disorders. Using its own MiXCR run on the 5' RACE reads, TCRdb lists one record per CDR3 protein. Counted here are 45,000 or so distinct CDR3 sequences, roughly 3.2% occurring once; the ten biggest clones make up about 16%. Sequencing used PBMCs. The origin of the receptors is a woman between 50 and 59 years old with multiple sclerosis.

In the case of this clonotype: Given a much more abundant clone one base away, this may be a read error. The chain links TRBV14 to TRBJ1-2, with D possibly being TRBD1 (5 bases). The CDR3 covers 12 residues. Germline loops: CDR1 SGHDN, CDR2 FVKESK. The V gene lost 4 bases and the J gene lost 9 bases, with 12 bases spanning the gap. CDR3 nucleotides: TGTGCCAGCAGCCGGAGAGGGGACCGCTACACCTTC. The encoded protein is CASSRRGDRYTF.

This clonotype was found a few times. The CDR3 loop is CASTPGQGWQPQHF. CDR3 DNA sequence: TGTGCCAGTACCCCCGGACAGGGATGGCAGCCCCAGCATTTT. The V call is TRBV19, the J call TRBJ1-5; 8 bases match TRBD1. The CDR3 loop spans 14 amino acids. The V gene end was trimmed by 7 bases and the J gene end by 7 bases; junction bases not matched to a gene: 9. Germline V gene data show CDR1 as LNHDA and CDR2 as SQIVND (reference sequence).

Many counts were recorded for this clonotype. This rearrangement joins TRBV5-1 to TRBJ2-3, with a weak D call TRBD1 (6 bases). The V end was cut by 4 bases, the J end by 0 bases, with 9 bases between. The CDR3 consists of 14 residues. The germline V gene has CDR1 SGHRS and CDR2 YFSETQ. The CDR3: CASSTGQSTDTQYF. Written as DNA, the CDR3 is TGCGCCAGCAGCACAGGACAGAGCACAGATACGCAGTATTTT.

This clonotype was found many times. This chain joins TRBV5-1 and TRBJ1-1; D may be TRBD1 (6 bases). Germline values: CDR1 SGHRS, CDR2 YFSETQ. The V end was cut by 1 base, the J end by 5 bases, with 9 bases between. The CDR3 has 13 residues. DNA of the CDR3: TGCGCCAGCAGCTTGTTCCAGGGGACTGAAGCTTTCTTT. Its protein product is CASSLFQGTEAFF.

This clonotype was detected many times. The CDR3, as DNA: TGCGCCAGCAGCTTGGTCCCCCGGACTAGCGGGGACATTCAGTACTTC. Residues: CASSLVPRTSGDIQYF. J is TRBJ2-4 and V is TRBV5-1; 12 bases fit TRBD2. Germline loops: CDR1 SGHRS, CDR2 YFSETQ. J gave up 8 bases and V 0 bases, and 6 bases lay outside the gene matches. The CDR3 contains 16 residues.

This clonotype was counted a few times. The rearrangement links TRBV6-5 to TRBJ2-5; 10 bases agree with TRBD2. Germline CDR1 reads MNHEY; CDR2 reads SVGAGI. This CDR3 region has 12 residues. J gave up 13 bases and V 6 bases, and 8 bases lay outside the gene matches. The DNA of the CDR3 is TGTGCCAGCAGGCCTAGCGGGGGCCTCCTGTACTTC. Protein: CASRPSGGLLYF.

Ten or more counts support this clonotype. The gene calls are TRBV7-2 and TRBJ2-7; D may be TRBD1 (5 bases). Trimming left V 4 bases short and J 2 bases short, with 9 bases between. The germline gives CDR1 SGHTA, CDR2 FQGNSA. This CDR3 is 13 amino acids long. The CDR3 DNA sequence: TGTGCCAGCAGCTCGTCACAGGCCTACGAGCAGTACTTC. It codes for CASSSSQAYEQYF.

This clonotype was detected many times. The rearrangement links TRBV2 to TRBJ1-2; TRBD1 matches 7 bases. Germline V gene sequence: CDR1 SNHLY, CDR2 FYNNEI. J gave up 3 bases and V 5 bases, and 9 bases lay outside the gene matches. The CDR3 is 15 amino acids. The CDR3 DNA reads TGTGCCAGCAGTTTTATTACAGGGGCTGACTATGGCTACACCTTC. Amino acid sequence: CASSFITGADYGYTF. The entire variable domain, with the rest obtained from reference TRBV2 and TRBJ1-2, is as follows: EPEVTQTPSHQVTQMGQEVILRCVPISNHLYFYWYRQILGQKVEFLVSFYNNEISEKSEIFDDQFSVERPDGSNFTLKIRSTKLEDSAMYFCASSFITGADYGYTFGSGTRLTVV.

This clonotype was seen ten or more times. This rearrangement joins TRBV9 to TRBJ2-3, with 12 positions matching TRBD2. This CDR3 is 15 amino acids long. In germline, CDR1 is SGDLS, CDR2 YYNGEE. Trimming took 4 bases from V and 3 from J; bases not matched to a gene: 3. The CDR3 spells CASSPGLAGTDTQYF. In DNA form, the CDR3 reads TGTGCCAGCAGCCCAGGACTAGCGGGGACAGATACGCAGTATTTT.

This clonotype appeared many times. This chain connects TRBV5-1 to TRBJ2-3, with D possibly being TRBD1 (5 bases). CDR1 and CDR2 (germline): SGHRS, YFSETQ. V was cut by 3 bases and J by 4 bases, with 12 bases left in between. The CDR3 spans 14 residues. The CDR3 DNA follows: TGCGCCAGCAGCTCGGACACTCAGGCAGATACGCAGTATTTT. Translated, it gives CASSSDTQADTQYF.

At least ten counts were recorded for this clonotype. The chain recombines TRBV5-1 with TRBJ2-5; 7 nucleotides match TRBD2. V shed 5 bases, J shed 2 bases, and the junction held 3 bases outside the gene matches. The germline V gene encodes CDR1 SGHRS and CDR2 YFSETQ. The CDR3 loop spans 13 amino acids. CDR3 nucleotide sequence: TGCGCCAGCAGAGCGGGGAGACAAGAGACCCAGTACTTC. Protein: CASRAGRQETQYF.

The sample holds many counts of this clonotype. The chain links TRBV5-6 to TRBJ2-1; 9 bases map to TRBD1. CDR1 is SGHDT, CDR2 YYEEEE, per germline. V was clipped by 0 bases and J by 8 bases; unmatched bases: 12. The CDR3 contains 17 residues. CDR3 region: CASSLGLGTGIGDEQFF. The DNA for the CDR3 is TGTGCCAGCAGCTTGGGGCTGGGGACAGGGATCGGCGATGAGCAGTTCTTC.

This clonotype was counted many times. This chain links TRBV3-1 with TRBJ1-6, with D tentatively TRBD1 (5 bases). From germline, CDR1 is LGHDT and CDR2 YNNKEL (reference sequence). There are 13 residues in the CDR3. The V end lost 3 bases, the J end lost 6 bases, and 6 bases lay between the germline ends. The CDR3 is CASSHGGNSPLHF. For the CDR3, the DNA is TGTGCCAGCAGCCACGGGGGTAATTCACCCCTCCACTTT.

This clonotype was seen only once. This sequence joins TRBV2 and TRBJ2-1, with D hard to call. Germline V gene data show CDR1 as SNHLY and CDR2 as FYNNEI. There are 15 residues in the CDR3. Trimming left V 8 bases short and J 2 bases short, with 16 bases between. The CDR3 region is CASVSAGSAYNEQFF. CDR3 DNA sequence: TGTGCCAGCGTCTCCGCCGGGTCCGCCTACAATGAGCAGTTCTTC.

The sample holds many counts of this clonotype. CDR3 DNA: TGTGCCAGCAGTGCAGGGGGCGTCCCTAACTATGGCTACACCTTC. This translates into CASSAGGVPNYGYTF. The genes are TRBV2 and TRBJ1-2, with 8 bases aligning to TRBD1. CDR1 SNHLY and CDR2 FYNNEI come from the germline V gene. The CDR3 sequence is 15 residues long. V lost 4 bases and J lost 0; bases outside the gene matches: 4.

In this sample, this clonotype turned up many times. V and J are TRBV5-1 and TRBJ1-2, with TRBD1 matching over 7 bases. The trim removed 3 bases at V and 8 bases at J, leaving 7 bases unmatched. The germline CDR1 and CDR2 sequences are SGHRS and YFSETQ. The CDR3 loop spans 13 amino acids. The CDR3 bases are TGCGCCAGCAGCTCTTCAGGGGGTTTGGGCTACACCTTC. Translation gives CASSSSGGLGYTF. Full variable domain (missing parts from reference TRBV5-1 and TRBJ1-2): KAGVTQTPRYLIKTRGQQVTLSCSPISGHRSVSWYQQTPGQGLQFLFEYFSETQRNKGNFPGRFSGRQFSNSRSEMNVSTLELGDSALYLCASSSSGGLGYTFGSGTRLTVV.

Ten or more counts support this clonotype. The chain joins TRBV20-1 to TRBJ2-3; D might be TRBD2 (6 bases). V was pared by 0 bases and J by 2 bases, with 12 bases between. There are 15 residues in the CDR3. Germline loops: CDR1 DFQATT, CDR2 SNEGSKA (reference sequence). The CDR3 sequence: CSARDPAGITDTQYF. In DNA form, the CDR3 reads TGCAGTGCTAGAGATCCAGCGGGCATCACAGATACGCAGTATTTT.

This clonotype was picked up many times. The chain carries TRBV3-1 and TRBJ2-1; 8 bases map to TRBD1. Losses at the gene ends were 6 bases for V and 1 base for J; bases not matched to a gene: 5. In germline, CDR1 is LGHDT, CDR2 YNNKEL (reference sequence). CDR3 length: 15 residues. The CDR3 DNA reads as TGTGCCAGCAGTTACAGGGGGGTATCCTACAATGAGCAGTTCTTC. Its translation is CASSYRGVSYNEQFF.

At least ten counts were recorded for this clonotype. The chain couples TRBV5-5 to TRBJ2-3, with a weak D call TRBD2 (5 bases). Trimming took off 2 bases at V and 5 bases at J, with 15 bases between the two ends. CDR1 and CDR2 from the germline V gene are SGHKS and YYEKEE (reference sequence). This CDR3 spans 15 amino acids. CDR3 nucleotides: TGTGCCAGCAGCTTAAATGGGAGACCGAGAGATACGCAGTATTTT. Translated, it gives CASSLNGRPRDTQYF.

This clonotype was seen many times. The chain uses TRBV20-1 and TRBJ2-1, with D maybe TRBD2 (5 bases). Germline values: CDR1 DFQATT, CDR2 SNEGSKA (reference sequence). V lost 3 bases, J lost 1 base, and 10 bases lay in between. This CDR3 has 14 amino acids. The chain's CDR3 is CSARTGNSYNEQFF. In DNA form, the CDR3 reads TGCAGTGCTAGGACCGGGAATTCCTACAATGAGCAGTTCTTC.

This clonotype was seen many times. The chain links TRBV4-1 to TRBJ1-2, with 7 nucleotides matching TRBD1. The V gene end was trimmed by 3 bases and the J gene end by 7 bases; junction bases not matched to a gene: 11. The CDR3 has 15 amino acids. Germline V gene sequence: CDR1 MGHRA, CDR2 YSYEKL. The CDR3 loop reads CASSQRTGTFAGYTF. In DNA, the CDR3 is TGCGCCAGCAGCCAGCGGACAGGCACTTTCGCTGGCTACACCTTC.

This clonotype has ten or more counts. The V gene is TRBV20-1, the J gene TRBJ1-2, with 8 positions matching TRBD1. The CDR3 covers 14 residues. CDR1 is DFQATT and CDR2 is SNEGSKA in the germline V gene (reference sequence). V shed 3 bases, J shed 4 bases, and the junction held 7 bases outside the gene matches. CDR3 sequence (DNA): TGCAGTGCTAGGGCGACAGGGGCTATCTATGGCTACACCTTC. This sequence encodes CSARATGAIYGYTF.

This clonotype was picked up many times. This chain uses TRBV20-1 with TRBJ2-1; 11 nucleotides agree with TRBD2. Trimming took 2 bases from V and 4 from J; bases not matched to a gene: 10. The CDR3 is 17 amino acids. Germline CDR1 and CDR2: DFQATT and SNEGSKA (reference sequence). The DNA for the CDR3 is TGCAGTGCTAGAACGTATAGCGGGAGGGCGGGGTACAATGAGCAGTTCTTC. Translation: CSARTYSGRAGYNEQFF.

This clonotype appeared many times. The CDR3 spells CSASPGYSKHYEQYF. CDR3 DNA sequence: TGCAGTGCTAGCCCGGGCTACAGCAAACACTACGAGCAGTACTTC. This chain links TRBV20-1 with TRBJ2-7; D is ambiguous. V lost 3 bases to trimming and J lost 3 bases, with 18 bases between them. The V gene's germline CDR1 is DFQATT and CDR2 SNEGSKA (reference sequence). This CDR3 spans 15 amino acids.